The 24 T cell receptor beta chains given below trace back to one sample, sequenced in a study of blood T cells in healthy people across ages. The use of a sample-barcoded 5' primer and a J-beta primer mix characterized a second PCR of roughly 6 to 12 cycles. MiXCR, run by TCRdb on the 5' RACE reads, gives a single entry per CDR3 protein. The table lists about 640,000 distinct CDR3 sequences, approximately 50% of them singletons. The sequenced sample consisted of blood. The origin of the receptors is a man in his 60s in good health.

This clonotype occurred a few times. The chain combines TRBV7-9 with TRBJ2-7, with D hard to call. Germline assignment: CDR1 SEHNR and CDR2 FQNEAQ (reference sequence). The V gene lost 6 bases and the J gene lost 0 bases, with 9 bases spanning the gap. There are 13 residues in the CDR3. The CDR3 loop is CASSVRLSYEQYF. CDR3 DNA sequence: TGTGCCAGCAGTGTCCGACTCTCCTACGAGCAGTACTTC.

The chain uses TRBV6-5 and TRBJ1-6; TRBD1 aligns across 7 bases. Losses at the gene ends were 2 bases for V and 9 bases for J; bases not matched to a gene: 10. Germline V gene sequence: CDR1 MNHEY, CDR2 SVGAGI. The CDR3 is made up of 16 amino acids. The CDR3 nucleotides read TGTGCCAGCAGTTACACCTCCGGGACAGAAAGTTCACCCCTCCACTTT. This sequence encodes CASSYTSGTESSPLHF.

In this sample, this clonotype turned up a few times. The chain combines TRBV10-3 with TRBJ1-1; D call uncertain. Trimming removed 3 bases at V and 0 bases at J, with 11 bases between. Germline V lookup: CDR1 ENHRY, CDR2 SYGVKD. The CDR3 consists of 15 residues. The CDR3 region is CAISDSYGMNTEAFF. The CDR3 DNA is TGTGCCATCAGTGATTCTTACGGAATGAACACTGAAGCTTTCTTT.

V and J are TRBV5-1 and TRBJ2-5; D possibly matches TRBD1 or TRBD2 (5 bases each). V lost 4 bases and J 5 bases, leaving 18 bases between the germline ends. The CDR3 spans 15 residues. Germline lookup yields CDR1 SGHRS and CDR2 YFSETQ. This CDR3 is CASSQTGDPAETQYF. The DNA of the CDR3 is TGCGCCAGCAGCCAAACCGGGGACCCGGCCGAGACCCAGTACTTC.

This chain joins TRBV6-1 and TRBJ2-6; no reliable D call. The length of the CDR3 is 15 residues. Between the trimmed V and J ends, which lost 6 bases and 2 bases, there was a span of 11 bases. The germline V gene encodes CDR1 MNHNS and CDR2 SASEGT. The CDR3 DNA is TGTGCCAGCAGGGAGCCCACCGCTGGGGCCAACGTCCTGACTTTC. Translated: CASREPTAGANVLTF.

This clonotype was counted a few times. The chain is built from TRBV10-3 and TRBJ2-3; 11 nucleotides align to TRBD1. V trimming: 11 bases; J trimming: 5 bases; junction bases outside the gene matches: 3. The CDR3 is 12 amino acids. Germline V gene sequence: CDR1 ENHRY, CDR2 SYGVKD. CDR3 DNA sequence: TGTGCCGTCGGGACAGGGGGAGATACGCAGTATTTT. It specifies CAVGTGGDTQYF.

The count of this clonotype is one. The chain employs TRBV5-1 and TRBJ2-7; D is tentatively TRBD1 or TRBD2 (5 bases each). Trimming shortened V by 3 bases and J by 0 bases, and 13 bases separated the two germline ends. CDR1 and CDR2 (germline): SGHRS, YFSETQ. This CDR3 spans 15 amino acids. As DNA, the CDR3 is TGCGCCAGCAGCTGGGGCGGGCTAGGCTCCTACGAGCAGTACTTC. Translating gives CASSWGGLGSYEQYF.

The chain is built from TRBV6-6 and TRBJ2-5; D uncertain. Deletions cut 2 bases from V and 4 bases from J, with 14 bases between. Germline V lookup: CDR1 MNHNY, CDR2 SVGAGI (reference sequence). This CDR3 region has 15 residues. The chain's CDR3 is CASSYVSPPSETQYF. The CDR3 region has the DNA TGTGCCAGCAGTTACGTCAGCCCCCCTTCAGAGACCCAGTACTTC.

The V and J genes are TRBV28 and TRBJ1-6; maybe TRBD1 (5 bases). CDR1 is MDHEN and CDR2 is SYDVKM in the germline V gene. CDR3 length equals 16 residues. V was trimmed by 4 bases and J by 7 bases, leaving 17 bases between them. The CDR3 loop is CASSSTSRGGNSPLHF. CDR3 DNA sequence: TGTGCCAGCAGTTCGACGTCCCGGGGCGGCAATTCACCCCTCCACTTT.

The chain is built from TRBV6-1 and TRBJ2-5, with D perhaps TRBD1 or TRBD2 (5 bases each). This CDR3 has 15 amino acids. Trimming took off 6 bases at V and 2 bases at J, with 16 bases between the two ends. CDR1 is MNHNS and CDR2 is SASEGT in the germline V gene. The CDR3 DNA reads as TGTGCCAGCAGGCGGGCACCAGGGAGACAAGAGACCCAGTACTTC. It codes for CASRRAPGRQETQYF.

The rearrangement uses TRBV5-6 and TRBJ1-1; D uncertain. Trimming removed 2 bases from V and 4 bases from J, with 6 bases in between. CDR3 size: 12 residues. Germline V lookup: CDR1 SGHDT, CDR2 YYEEEE. CDR3 nucleotides: TGTGCCAGCAGCTTCCTCTTCACTGAAGCTTTCTTT. It codes for CASSFLFTEAFF.

In DNA, the CDR3 is TGTGCCAGCAGCTCGGTGCGACCGTCTGGGGCCAACGTCCTGACTTTC. Protein product: CASSSVRPSGANVLTF. The chain employs TRBV6-5 and TRBJ2-6; unclear D gene. With 6 bases removed from V and 1 base from J, the gap between germline ends came to 13 bases. Germline CDR1 is MNHEY and CDR2 is SVGAGI. The CDR3 extends over 16 amino acids.

The V gene is TRBV6-2 or TRBV6-3, the J gene TRBJ2-3; 11 positions agree with TRBD2. CDR3 size: 18 residues. Per germline, CDR1 MNHEY and CDR2 SVGEGT. V lost 0 bases and J lost 6; bases outside the gene matches: 11. The CDR3 is CASSYSDSGGAFVDTQYF. In DNA, the CDR3 is TGTGCCAGCAGTTACTCGGATAGCGGGGGGGCTTTTGTGGATACGCAGTATTTT.

The genes are TRBV6-6 and TRBJ2-1; 13 bases fit TRBD2. There are 16 residues in the CDR3. The V and J ends lost 2 bases and 8 bases, in that order; junction bases with no gene match: 6. Germline loops: CDR1 MNHNY, CDR2 SVGAGI (reference sequence). The CDR3, as DNA: TGTGCCAGCAGTTACGGACTAGCGGGGGCCATGGATGAGCAGTTCTTC. Translated: CASSYGLAGAMDEQFF.

The chain employs TRBV7-2 and TRBJ1-6; D is ambiguous. CDR1 and CDR2 (germline): SGHTA, FQGNSA. Trimming stripped 1 base from V and 9 bases from J, with 13 bases between. The CDR3 is 15 amino acids. In DNA form, the CDR3 reads TGTGCCAGCAGCTTAGTGGCGGGTTTGAGTTCACCCCTCCACTTT. Its protein product is CASSLVAGLSSPLHF.

The V and J genes are TRBV2 and TRBJ1-2; TRBD1 matches at 12 bases. This CDR3 contains 15 residues. Germline CDR1 is SNHLY and CDR2 is FYNNEI. J gave up 6 bases and V 3 bases, and 5 bases lay outside the gene matches. The CDR3 is CASSEGQGAAHGYTF. CDR3 nucleotide sequence: TGTGCCAGCAGTGAGGGACAGGGGGCAGCGCATGGCTACACCTTC.

This clonotype was counted ten times or more. The V gene is TRBV29-1, the J gene TRBJ2-1, with D possibly TRBD1 on 6 matching bases. The CDR3 covers 14 residues. V lost 0 bases and J lost 11, with 17 bases in between. Germline V gene sequence: CDR1 SQVTM, CDR2 ANQGSEA. The CDR3 loop reads CSVEETGSRGKQFF. DNA for the CDR3: TGCAGCGTTGAAGAGACGGGTAGTAGGGGGAAGCAGTTCTTC.

The V gene is TRBV20-1, the J gene TRBJ2-5; perhaps D is TRBD1 or TRBD2 (5 bases each). V lost 2 bases to trimming and J lost 4 bases, with 17 bases between them. From germline, CDR1 is DFQATT and CDR2 SNEGSKA (reference sequence). The CDR3 contains 15 residues. The CDR3 sequence is CSARSDRDPPETQYF. Here the CDR3 DNA reads TGCAGTGCTAGATCGGATAGGGACCCCCCAGAGACCCAGTACTTC.

The chain recombines TRBV13 with TRBJ1-4; TRBD1 agrees at 9 bases. The ends lost 3 bases at V and 3 bases at J; junction bases unmatched: 8. The CDR3 totals 17 residues. The germline gives CDR1 PRHDT, CDR2 FYEKMQ (reference sequence). As DNA, the CDR3 is TGTGCCAGCAGCTTGGACAGGGGAGGAGTGGCTAATGAAAAACTGTTTTTT. Its translation: CASSLDRGGVANEKLFF.

This clonotype was found a few times. V is TRBV20-1 and J is TRBJ2-3, with D possibly matching TRBD1 (6 bases). This CDR3 comprises 13 residues. Trimming shortened V by 3 bases and J by 3 bases, and 10 bases separated the two germline ends. Looked up from germline, CDR1 is DFQATT and CDR2 is SNEGSKA (reference sequence). CDR3 nucleotides: TGCAGTGCTAGGCCCCAGGGGACAGATACGCAGTATTTT. Translating it yields CSARPQGTDTQYF.

Only a few counts were recorded for this clonotype. This chain uses TRBV3-1 with TRBJ2-7, with D maybe TRBD2 (6 bases). Deletions cut 1 base from V and 2 bases from J, with 15 bases between. Germline CDR1 reads LGHDT; CDR2 reads YNNKEL (reference sequence). The CDR3 is 16 amino acids. This CDR3 is CASSQVLRAGTYEQYF. CDR3 nucleotide sequence: TGTGCCAGCAGCCAAGTTTTGAGGGCGGGAACCTACGAGCAGTACTTC.

The chain is built from TRBV28 and TRBJ2-7, with D perhaps matching TRBD2 (7 bases). This CDR3 is 14 amino acids long. Trimming pared 6 bases from V and 1 base from J, leaving 13 bases between. CDR1 and CDR2 (germline): MDHEN, SYDVKM. The CDR3 here is CASRGGGRSYEQYF. The CDR3, as DNA: TGTGCCAGCAGGGGAGGGGGGAGATCCTACGAGCAGTACTTC.

The V gene is TRBV3-1, the J gene TRBJ1-6; D gene uncertain. Germline V CDR1 and CDR2: LGHDT, YNNKEL (reference sequence). The CDR3 has 15 amino acids. The V end was cut by 1 base, the J end by 7 bases, with 11 bases between. DNA of the CDR3: TGTGCCAGCAGCCAAGTCCCGGGAGGGAATTCACCCCTCCACTTT. Its translation: CASSQVPGGNSPLHF.

This clonotype was detected only a few times. The chain has TRBV27 and TRBJ2-7; possible D gene TRBD2, 7 bases. Germline V gene lookup returns CDR1 MNHEY and CDR2 SMNVEV (reference sequence). Trimming removed 3 bases at V and 6 bases at J, with 15 bases between. The CDR3 is made up of 14 amino acids. CDR3 DNA sequence: TGTGCCAGCAGTTTGGGGGGGCTTGGAAGCGAGCAGTACTTC. This gives the protein CASSLGGLGSEQYF.